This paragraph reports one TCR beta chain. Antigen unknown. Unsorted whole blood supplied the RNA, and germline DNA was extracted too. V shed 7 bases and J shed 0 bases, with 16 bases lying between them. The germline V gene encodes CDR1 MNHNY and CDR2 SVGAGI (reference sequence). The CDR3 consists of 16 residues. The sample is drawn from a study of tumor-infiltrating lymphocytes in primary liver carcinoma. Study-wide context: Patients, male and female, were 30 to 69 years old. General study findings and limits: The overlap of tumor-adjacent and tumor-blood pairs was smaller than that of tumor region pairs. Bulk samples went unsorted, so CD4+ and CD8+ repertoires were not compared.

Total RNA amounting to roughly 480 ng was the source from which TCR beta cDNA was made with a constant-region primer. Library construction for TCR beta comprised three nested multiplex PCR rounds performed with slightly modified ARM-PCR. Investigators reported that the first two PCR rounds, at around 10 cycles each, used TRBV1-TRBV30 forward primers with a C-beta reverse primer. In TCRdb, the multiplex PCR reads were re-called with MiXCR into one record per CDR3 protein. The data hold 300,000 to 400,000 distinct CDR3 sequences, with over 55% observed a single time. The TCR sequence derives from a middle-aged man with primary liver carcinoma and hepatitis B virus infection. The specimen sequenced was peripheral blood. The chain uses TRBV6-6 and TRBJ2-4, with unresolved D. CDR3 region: CASTWKSTLAKNIQYF. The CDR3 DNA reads TGTGCCAGCACCTGGAAGTCCACGTTAGCCAAAAACATTCAGTACTTC.